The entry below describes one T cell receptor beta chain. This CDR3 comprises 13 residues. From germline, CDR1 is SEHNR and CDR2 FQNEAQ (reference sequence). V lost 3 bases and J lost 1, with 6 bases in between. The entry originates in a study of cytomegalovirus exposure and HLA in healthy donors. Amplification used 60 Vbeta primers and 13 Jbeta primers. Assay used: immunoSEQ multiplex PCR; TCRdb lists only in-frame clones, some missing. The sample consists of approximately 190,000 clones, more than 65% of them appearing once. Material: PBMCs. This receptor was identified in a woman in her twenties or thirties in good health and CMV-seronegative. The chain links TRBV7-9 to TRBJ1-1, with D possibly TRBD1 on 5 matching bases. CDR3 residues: CASSFQGNTEAFF. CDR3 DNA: TGTGCCAGCAGCTTTCAGGGGAACACTGAAGCTTTCTTT.